This record concerns one TCR beta chain sequence. Its antigen is undetermined. This table comes from immunoSEQ multiplex PCR, and its TCRdb copy is limited to in-frame clones, with some not included. The sample lists tens of thousands of clones; 70% to 75% were seen once. The sample belongs to a study of vaccination effects on CD4 cells after COVID-19. Study as a whole: At 16 days and one week before vaccination, a couple of convalescent patients gave samples.

Trimming pared 7 bases from V and 4 bases from J, leaving 14 bases between. Germline V gives CDR1 LNHDA, CDR2 SQIVND (reference sequence). The CDR3 totals 15 residues. Investigators separated out CD4+ T cells once around nine days of culture had passed. The chain uses TRBV19 and TRBJ2-6; weak D call: TRBD1 (6 bases). The TCR comes from a human donor who had a prior SARS-CoV-2 infection. The sample in question was CD4+ T cells from PBMCs cultured without peptide, obtained before COVID-19 vaccination. This CDR3 is CASMRRGSGANVLTF. The CDR3 coding sequence is TGTGCCAGTATGAGAAGGGGGTCCGGGGCCAACGTCCTGACTTTC. The full variable domain, with the rest looked up from reference TRBV19 and TRBJ2-6, is DGGITQSPKYLFRKEGQNVTLSCEQNLNHDAMYWYRQDPGQGLRLIYYSQIVNDFQKGDIAEGYSVSREKKESFPLTVTSAQKNPTAFYLCASMRRGSGANVLTFGAGSRLTVL.